Included here is one T cell receptor (beta chain) sequence, with context. The sample originates from a study of blood T cell repertoires in COVID-19. Study processing details: Researchers report that nucleated cell counts were estimated from reference gene primer amplification. Method: immunoSEQ multiplex PCR; TCRdb's copy keeps in-frame clones and lacks some. D and trimming come from the DNA, and the V and J calls and clone size come from that table. In the table there are about 320,000 clones, roughly nine tenths of which are singletons. The CDR3 is 12 amino acids. Cohorts were based on clinical histories the participants reported.

The J gene is TRBJ2-1, the V gene TRBV21-1; the D call in the table, TRBD2, was not verified against the DNA. TRBV21-1 corresponds to a pseudogene. This sequence was found in a man aged 55-75 years who had recovered from COVID-19. The sample consisted of PBMCs or T cells enriched from blood (not recorded which). The chain's CDR3 is CASSKERNEQFF. CDR3 in DNA: TGTGCCAGCAGCAAAGAGCGGAATGAGCAGTTCTTC.